The rows below give T cell receptor beta chains drawn from one sample of a study of a mutant IDH1 vaccine in newly diagnosed glioma. Which antigens these TCRs recognize remains unknown. Sequencing was performed with immunoSEQ multiplex PCR; in TCRdb, only in-frame clones are kept and a portion is missing. This sample carries under 50,000 clones, 85% to 90% of them seen once, and the ten largest clones take around 5.7%. The sequencing here drew on PBMCs, taken from a glioma patient whose treatment included an IDH1 peptide vaccine. These receptors originate from a woman in her thirties or forties with glioma. CDR3s include the opening cysteine and the closing phenylalanine or tryptophan. D genes are given only for firm matches. Clone size, where shown, is once, few, many, or a class for clones that have expanded.

abundance: -; j_gene: TRBJ2-6; len: 16; v_gene: TRBV4-3; d_gene: -; CDR3aa: CASSQGVGAGANVLTF; CDR3nt: TGCGCCAGCAGCCAAGGGGTCGGGGCTGGGGCCAACGTCCTGACTTTC
abundance: once; j_gene: TRBJ2-3; len: 15; v_gene: TRBV7-6; d_gene: -; CDR3aa: CASSSLERGRDTQYF; CDR3nt: TGTGCCAGCAGCTCCCTCGAGAGGGGGAGGGATACGCAGTATTTT
abundance: few; j_gene: TRBJ1-1; len: 14; v_gene: TRBV19; d_gene: TRBD1; CDR3aa: CASSQSGQAWWAFF; CDR3nt: TGTGCCAGTAGTCAGTCGGGACAGGCTTGGTGGGCTTTCTTT
abundance: -; j_gene: TRBJ1-5; len: 13; v_gene: TRBV6-1; d_gene: -; CDR3aa: CATRVRSNQPQHF; CDR3nt: TGTGCAACGCGGGTTCGTTCCAATCAGCCCCAGCATTTT
abundance: -; j_gene: TRBJ2-1; len: 15; v_gene: TRBV4-3; d_gene: TRBD2; CDR3aa: CASSQELAGAGEQFF; CDR3nt: TGCGCCAGCAGCCAAGAACTAGCGGGGGCGGGGGAGCAGTTCTTC
abundance: -; j_gene: TRBJ1-5; len: 14; v_gene: TRBV7-8; d_gene: TRBD1; CDR3aa: CASSVTGESQPQHF; CDR3nt: TGTGCCAGCAGCGTAACAGGGGAGAGTCAGCCCCAGCATTTT
abundance: -; j_gene: TRBJ1-4; len: 15; v_gene: TRBV7-9; d_gene: TRBD1; CDR3aa: CASSLKRGHNEKLFF; CDR3nt: TGTGCCAGCAGCTTAAAAAGGGGGCATAATGAAAAACTGTTTTTT
abundance: -; j_gene: TRBJ2-7; len: 13; v_gene: TRBV19; d_gene: -; CDR3aa: CASSISGAYEQYF; CDR3nt: TGTGCCAGTAGTATATCTGGTGCCTACGAGCAGTACTTC
abundance: -; j_gene: TRBJ2-5; len: 12; v_gene: TRBV10-3; d_gene: -; CDR3aa: CAISDREATQYF; CDR3nt: TGTGCCATCAGTGACAGGGAGGCGACCCAGTACTTC
abundance: few; j_gene: TRBJ1-2; len: 11; v_gene: TRBV29-1; d_gene: TRBD1; CDR3aa: CSVGTVSGYTF; CDR3nt: TGCAGCGTAGGGACAGTCTCTGGCTACACCTTC
abundance: -; j_gene: TRBJ1-1; len: 14; v_gene: TRBV2; d_gene: -; CDR3aa: CASSETGLNTEAFF; CDR3nt: TGTGCCAGCAGTGAAACGGGACTGAACACTGAAGCTTTCTTT
abundance: -; j_gene: TRBJ2-3; len: 16; v_gene: TRBV27; d_gene: TRBD2; CDR3aa: CASSYSSGRFTDTQYF; CDR3nt: TGTGCCAGCAGTTACTCTAGCGGGAGATTCACAGATACGCAGTATTTT
abundance: once; j_gene: TRBJ2-5; len: 14; v_gene: TRBV5-5; d_gene: -; CDR3aa: CASSLGQKQETQYF; CDR3nt: TGTGCCAGCAGCTTGGGACAGAAGCAAGAGACCCAGTACTTC
abundance: -; j_gene: TRBJ2-5; len: 15; v_gene: TRBV2; d_gene: TRBD2; CDR3aa: CASCPSGGPQETQYF; CDR3nt: TGTGCCAGCTGCCCTAGCGGGGGCCCCCAGGAGACCCAGTACTTC
abundance: few; j_gene: TRBJ2-2; len: 14; v_gene: TRBV4-1; d_gene: -; CDR3aa: CASSQADLSGELFF; CDR3nt: TGCGCCAGCAGCCAAGCGGACCTCTCCGGGGAGCTGTTTTTT
abundance: -; j_gene: TRBJ2-5; len: 14; v_gene: TRBV19; d_gene: TRBD2; CDR3aa: CASSTSGTQREQYF; CDR3nt: TGTGCCAGTAGTACTAGCGGGACCCAGCGGGAGCAGTACTTC
abundance: -; j_gene: TRBJ1-1; len: 15; v_gene: TRBV2; d_gene: TRBD1; CDR3aa: CASSETGQGNTEAFF; CDR3nt: TGTGCCAGCAGTGAAACGGGACAGGGGAACACTGAAGCTTTCTTT
abundance: -; j_gene: TRBJ2-7; len: 14; v_gene: TRBV7-9; d_gene: TRBD1; CDR3aa: CASSSGTGAHEQYF; CDR3nt: TGTGCCAGCAGCTCCGGGACAGGGGCCCACGAGCAGTACTTC